This passage covers 25 T cell receptor beta chains from one sample sequenced in a study of OX40 agonist ivuxolimab in advanced cancers. Libraries were made using the immunoSEQ multiplex PCR assay. As stored in TCRdb, this immuneACCESS dataset retains in-frame rearrangements with V and J assigned. A fraction of the clones does not appear; measured against another copy, unresolved V genes explain less than half of the discrepancy, and the remainder lacks a known reason. Here the sample has roughly 86,000 clones; 70% to 90% occur a single time. The ten most abundant clones make up under 2.5% of the sample. The starting material was CD4+ or CD8+ T cells sorted from blood, obtained in a trial of the OX40 agonist ivuxolimab. These receptors were taken from an adult with an advanced solid tumor such as melanoma, head and neck, liver or kidney cancer.

V gene TRBV7-2 combines with J gene TRBJ2-1; D remains ambiguous. Germline values: CDR1 SGHTA, CDR2 FQGNSA. The CDR3 covers 13 residues. V lost 2 bases and J lost 8, with 10 bases in between. The DNA for the CDR3 is TGTGCCAGCAGCTTAAGTTTAGTCGATGAGCAGTTCTTC. It codes for CASSLSLVDEQFF.

V and J are TRBV5-1 and TRBJ2-2; 10 bases agree with TRBD2. V gave up 1 base and J gave up 1 base; unmatched junction bases: 10. Germline V gene sequence: CDR1 SGHRS, CDR2 YFSETQ. This CDR3 region has 19 residues. CDR3 sequence: CASSLTSGAVLGNTGELFF. The CDR3 DNA follows: TGCGCCAGCAGCTTGACTAGCGGGGCCGTTCTAGGGAACACCGGGGAGCTGTTTTTT.

The chain joins TRBV21-1 to TRBJ2-1; whether TRBD2, the table's D call, matches the DNA was not checked. TRBV21-1 is labeled a pseudogene. The CDR3 extends over 16 amino acids. The CDR3 here is CANQHPRLAGGNEQFF. The CDR3 DNA reads TGTGCCAACCAGCACCCTAGACTAGCGGGTGGGAATGAGCAGTTCTTC.

The chain has TRBV19 and TRBJ1-5; maybe TRBD1 (5 bases). CDR1 and CDR2 from the germline V gene are LNHDA and SQIVND (reference sequence). With 3 bases removed from V and 3 bases from J, the gap between germline ends came to 9 bases. The CDR3 sequence is 14 residues long. The CDR3 reads CASSMSGHNQPQHF. In nucleotides, the CDR3 is TGTGCCAGTAGTATGTCGGGGCACAATCAGCCCCAGCATTTT. The whole variable domain, filled in from reference TRBV19 and TRBJ1-5, reads DGGITQSPKYLFRKEGQNVTLSCEQNLNHDAMYWYRQDPGQGLRLIYYSQIVNDFQKGDIAEGYSVSREKKESFPLTVTSAQKNPTAFYLCASSMSGHNQPQHFGDGTRLSIL.

This sequence joins TRBV23-1 and TRBJ2-5, with D maybe TRBD2 (5 bases). TRBV23-1 is annotated as an ORF whose role is uncertain. The CDR3 runs to 14 residues. V lost 11 bases and J lost 4, with 20 bases in between. CDR3 bases: TGCGCCCTGATGCTTCGGGGTGGGAGAGAGACCCAGTACTTC. This gives the protein CALMLRGGRETQYF.

This clone was seen only once. V is TRBV18 and J is TRBJ1-1; D remains ambiguous. Germline-derived CDR1 and CDR2 are KGHSH and LQKENI. The length of the CDR3 is 15 residues. Trimming cost V 3 bases and J 0 bases, with 11 bases left between them. CDR3 nucleotides: TGTGCCAGCTCACCGGTACTACAACTGAACACTGAAGCTTTCTTT. Translated, it gives CASSPVLQLNTEAFF.

The chain joins TRBV7-9 to TRBJ1-4; 7 bases fit TRBD1. This CDR3 is built from 14 residues. Germline V CDR1 and CDR2: SEHNR, FQNEAQ (reference sequence). Trimming at V came to 10 bases and at J to 3 bases, leaving 8 bases not matched to a gene. The CDR3 DNA reads TGTGCCATTGACCAGGGGGTAGCTAATGAAAAACTGTTTTTT. Translated: CAIDQGVANEKLFF. Full variable domain (remainder filled in from reference TRBV7-9 and TRBJ1-4): DTGVSQNPRHKITKRGQNVTFRCDPISEHNRLYWYRQTLGQGPEFLTYFQNEAQLEKSRLLSDRFSAERPKGSFSTLEIQRTEQGDSAMYLCAIDQGVANEKLFFGSGTQLSVL.

J is TRBJ1-6 and V is TRBV7-2, with 8 nucleotides matching TRBD1. The germline CDR1 and CDR2 sequences are SGHTA and FQGNSA. V lost 2 bases, J lost 7 bases, and 4 bases stayed unmatched. This CDR3 contains 15 residues. The CDR3 sequence: CASSLTGQANSPLHF. The CDR3 coding sequence is TGTGCCAGCAGCTTAACGGGACAGGCGAATTCACCCCTCCACTTT.

This clone has only one observation. The rearrangement links TRBV19 to TRBJ1-1; D unclear. The CDR3 consists of 12 residues. V lost 3 bases and J lost 10, with 12 bases in between. The germline V gene encodes CDR1 LNHDA and CDR2 SQIVND (reference sequence). CDR3 DNA sequence: TGTGCCAGTAGTATGTTAGGATTTGGAGCTTTCTTT. Encoded protein: CASSMLGFGAFF.

V and J are TRBV28 and TRBJ2-2, with D possibly being TRBD1 or TRBD2 (6 bases each). Trimming stripped 3 bases from V and 6 bases from J, with 17 bases between. Germline CDR1 is MDHEN and CDR2 is SYDVKM. CDR3 size: 16 residues. As DNA, the CDR3 is TGTGCCAGCAGTTTGCATTTCCAGAGGGGGGCCGGGGAGCTGTTTTTT. Translating it yields CASSLHFQRGAGELFF. Looking up the rest from reference TRBV28 and TRBJ2-2 gives the full variable domain: DVKVTQSSRYLVKRTGEKVFLECVQDMDHENMFWYRQDPGLGLRLIYFSYDVKMKEKGDIPEGYSVSREKKERFSLILESASTNQTSMYLCASSLHFQRGAGELFFGEGSRLTVL.

This chain links TRBV5-6 with TRBJ1-5; 8 bases agree with TRBD1. Germline V lookup: CDR1 SGHDT, CDR2 YYEEEE. V shed 0 bases, J shed 5 bases, and the junction held 4 bases outside the gene matches. CDR3 length: 15 amino acids. The CDR3 sequence: CASSLGQGLDQPQHF. As DNA, the CDR3 is TGTGCCAGCAGCTTGGGACAGGGGCTTGATCAGCCCCAGCATTTT.

V gene TRBV11-2 combines with J gene TRBJ2-3; no firm D call. V shed 6 bases and J shed 4 bases, with 8 bases lying between them. This CDR3 region has 12 residues. CDR1 and CDR2 from the germline V gene are SGHAT and FQNNGV. The CDR3 loop is CASSPGADTQYF. The CDR3 DNA reads as TGTGCCAGCAGTCCTGGAGCAGATACGCAGTATTTT.

The CDR3 region has the DNA TGTGCCAGCTCCCCCGGACAGGGATATGGCTACACCTTC. Its protein is CASSPGQGYGYTF. The chain recombines TRBV18 with TRBJ1-2, with 8 bases fitting TRBD1. V was pared by 6 bases and J by 5 bases, with 5 bases of the junction left unmatched. The germline V gene encodes CDR1 KGHSH and CDR2 LQKENI. This CDR3 region has 13 residues.

The J gene is TRBJ2-4, the V gene TRBV28; D might be TRBD1 (6 bases). Trimming removed 4 bases at V and 2 bases at J, with 12 bases between. The CDR3 is made up of 15 amino acids. Germline V gene lookup returns CDR1 MDHEN and CDR2 SYDVKM. The CDR3 region is CASSSLGATKNIQYF. The CDR3 DNA sequence: TGTGCCAGCAGTTCCTTGGGGGCTACCAAAAACATTCAGTACTTC.

There are a few counts of this clone. The V gene is TRBV7-2, the J gene TRBJ2-6, with D possibly being TRBD1 (5 bases). The V gene lost 1 base and the J gene lost 4 bases, with 5 bases spanning the gap. The CDR3 length is 14 residues. Germline V gene data show CDR1 as SGHTA and CDR2 as FQGNSA. The CDR3 spells CASSLGTGANVLTF. CDR3 coding DNA: TGTGCCAGCAGCTTAGGGACAGGGGCCAACGTCCTGACTTTC.

A few counts support this clone. The chain has TRBV7-3 and TRBJ1-6; a possible D gene is TRBD1 (6 bases). The germline V and J ends were trimmed by 5 bases and 10 bases, with 15 bases remaining between them. The CDR3 runs 14 residues. Germline assignment: CDR1 SGHTA and CDR2 FQGTGA. DNA for the CDR3: TGTGCCAGCAGCAAAGGGGGGTTTGGCTCACCCCTCCACTTT. Its translation is CASSKGGFGSPLHF.

The chain has TRBV7-7 and TRBJ2-7, with 7 bases fitting TRBD1. The length of the CDR3 is 14 residues. V was clipped by 5 bases and J by 5 bases; unmatched bases: 9. Germline V gene sequence: CDR1 SSHAT, CDR2 FNYEAQ (reference sequence). CDR3 coding DNA: TGTGCCAGCAGCGCCCGACAGGGCTTCAACGAGCAGTACTTC. It yields the protein CASSARQGFNEQYF.

The chain couples TRBV25-1 to TRBJ2-7, with TRBD1 identical over 7 bases. Looked up from germline, CDR1 is MGHDK and CDR2 is SYGVNS. The J segment lost 7 bases and the V segment lost 5 bases, leaving 8 bases of the junction unmatched. This CDR3 spans 13 amino acids. CDR3 amino acids: CASSHRGFTEQYF. For the CDR3, the DNA is TGTGCCAGCAGTCACAGGGGATTTACGGAGCAGTACTTC.

The CDR3 nucleotides are TGTGCTAGTGGCGTCCCAAATTCACCCCTCCACTTT. Residues: CASGVPNSPLHF. The V call is TRBV12-5, the J call TRBJ1-6; no clear D gene. V lost 6 bases, J lost 7 bases, and 7 bases lay in between. The CDR3 runs 12 residues. Germline CDR1 is LGHNT and CDR2 is FRNRAP. Together with reference TRBV12-5 and TRBJ1-6, the CDR3 gives the full variable domain: DARVTQTPRHKVTEMGQEVTMRCQPILGHNTVFWYRQTMMQGLELLAYFRNRAPLDDSGMPKDRFSAEMPDATLATLKIQPSEPRDSAVYFCASGVPNSPLHFGNGTRLTVT.

This sequence joins TRBV6-5 and TRBJ2-3; a possible D gene is TRBD1 (5 bases). This CDR3 comprises 14 residues. Trimming removed 2 bases from V and 0 bases from J, with 6 bases in between. Looked up from germline, CDR1 is MNHEY and CDR2 is SVGAGI. Written as DNA, the CDR3 is TGTGCCAGCAGTTACGACAGAAGCACAGATACGCAGTATTTT. The encoded protein is CASSYDRSTDTQYF.

The gene calls are TRBV15 and TRBJ1-5, with 8 nucleotides matching TRBD1. The J segment lost 4 bases and the V segment lost 1 base, leaving 9 bases of the junction unmatched. The length of the CDR3 is 17 residues. Looked up from germline, CDR1 is LNHNV and CDR2 is YYDKDF (reference sequence). CDR3 in DNA: TGTGCCACCAGCAGAGGATTCGGACAGGGAGATAATCAGCCCCAGCATTTT. This translates into CATSRGFGQGDNQPQHF.

The rearrangement uses TRBV7-2 and TRBJ2-7, with D maybe TRBD1 (5 bases). The V gene's germline CDR1 is SGHTA and CDR2 FQGNSA. The V gene lost 2 bases and the J gene lost 6 bases, with 11 bases spanning the gap. This CDR3 has 13 residues. CDR3 sequence reads: CASSLTQGFEQYF. CDR3 nucleotides: TGTGCCAGCAGCTTAACTCAGGGATTCGAGCAGTACTTC.

There are a few counts of this clone. The J gene is TRBJ1-6, the V gene TRBV5-5, with 10 bases that match TRBD1. V shed 1 base, J shed 9 bases, and the junction held 4 bases outside the gene matches. This CDR3 is built from 15 residues. Germline CDR1 and CDR2: SGHKS and YYEKEE (reference sequence). For the CDR3, the DNA is TGTGCCAGCAGCTTGAAGGGACAGGGGCCTTCACCCCTCCACTTT. Translation gives CASSLKGQGPSPLHF.

The gene calls are TRBV28 and TRBJ2-7; 11 bases are a match to TRBD2. Germline V gives CDR1 MDHEN, CDR2 SYDVKM. The CDR3 has 17 residues. Losses at the gene ends were 5 bases for V and 4 bases for J; bases not matched to a gene: 13. DNA for the CDR3: TGTGCCAGCAGTCCCTCATCCCCAGGACTAGCGGGTTACGAGCAGTACTTC. Protein: CASSPSSPGLAGYEQYF.

The chain joins TRBV6-1 to TRBJ1-4; 7 nucleotides align to TRBD1. Germline V lookup: CDR1 MNHNS, CDR2 SASEGT. The CDR3 is 15 amino acids. The trim removed 4 bases at V and 7 bases at J, leaving 9 bases unmatched. The CDR3 loop reads CASSGHRGGGEKLFF. CDR3 DNA: TGTGCCAGCAGTGGCCACAGGGGTGGGGGTGAAAAACTGTTTTTT.